This TCR beta chain was sequenced during a study of blood T cell repertoires in COVID-19. Study context: Samples representing acute and convalescent COVID-19 were sourced from the United States, Italy and Spain.

Per the original data handling: Researchers report that nucleated cell counts were estimated from reference gene primer amplification. The assay was immunoSEQ multiplex PCR, and TCRdb's table has in-frame clones only and misses some. The V and J calls and clone size were taken over from that table, and D and trimming were inferred from the DNA. Found here are 150,000 to 160,000 clones, 84% of them singletons; the top ten hold around 9.8%. The CDR3 runs 14 residues. Germline V lookup: CDR1 MNHEY, CDR2 SVGAGI. The V segment lost 5 bases and the J segment 3 bases; nucleotides outside the gene matches: 5.

This clonotype was obtained from a woman between 45 and 60 years old with acute or convalescent COVID-19. Material: peripheral blood. The chain has TRBV6-5 and TRBJ1-2, with 8 positions matching TRBD1. The CDR3 DNA reads TGTGCCAGCAGTCAGGGGGCGGTGGACTATGGCTACACCTTC. It yields the protein CASSQGAVDYGYTF.